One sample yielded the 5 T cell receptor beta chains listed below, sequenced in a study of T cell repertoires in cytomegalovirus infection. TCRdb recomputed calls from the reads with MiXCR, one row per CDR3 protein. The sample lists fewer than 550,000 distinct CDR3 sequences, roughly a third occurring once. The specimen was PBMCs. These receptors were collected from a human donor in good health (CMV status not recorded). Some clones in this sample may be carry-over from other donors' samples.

The DNA of the CDR3 is TGTGCCAGCAGCCAAGAGGAGGCTCGAAAGGGCACTGAAGCTTTCTTT. Translation gives CASSQEEARKGTEAFF. The chain carries TRBV4-2 and TRBJ1-1; D is unresolved. Trimming cost V 0 bases and J 4 bases, with 15 bases left between them. Germline values: CDR1 LGHNA, CDR2 YNFKEQ. This CDR3 region has 16 residues.

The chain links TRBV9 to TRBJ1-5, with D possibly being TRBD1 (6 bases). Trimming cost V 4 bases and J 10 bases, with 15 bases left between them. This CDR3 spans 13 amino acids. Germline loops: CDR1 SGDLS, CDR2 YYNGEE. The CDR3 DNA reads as TGTGCCAGCAGCCCCGACAGGTCGGGTCCCCAGCATTTT. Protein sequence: CASSPDRSGPQHF.

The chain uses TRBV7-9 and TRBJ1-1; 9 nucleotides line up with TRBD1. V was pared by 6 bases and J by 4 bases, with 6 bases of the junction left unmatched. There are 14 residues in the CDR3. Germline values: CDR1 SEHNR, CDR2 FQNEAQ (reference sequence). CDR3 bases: TGTGCCAGCAGACAAGACAGGGGGGCCACTGAAGCTTTCTTT. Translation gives CASRQDRGATEAFF.

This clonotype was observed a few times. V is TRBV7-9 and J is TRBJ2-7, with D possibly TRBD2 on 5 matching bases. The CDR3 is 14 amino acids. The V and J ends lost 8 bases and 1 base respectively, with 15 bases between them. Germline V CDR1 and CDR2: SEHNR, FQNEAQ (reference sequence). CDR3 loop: CASERIDRSYEQYF. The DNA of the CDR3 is TGTGCCAGCGAGCGGATTGACCGGTCCTACGAGCAGTACTTC.

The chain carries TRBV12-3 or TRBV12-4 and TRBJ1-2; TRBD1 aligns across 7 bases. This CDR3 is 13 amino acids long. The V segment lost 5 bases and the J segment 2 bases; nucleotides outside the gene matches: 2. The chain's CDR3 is CASSKTGNYGYTF. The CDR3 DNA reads TGTGCCAGCAGTAAGACAGGGAACTATGGCTACACCTTC.